What follows are 22 T cell receptor beta chains derived from one specimen sequenced in a study of identical twins. One entry per CDR3 protein, called by TCRdb with MiXCR from the 5' RACE reads. The sample has fewer than 550,000 distinct CDR3 sequences; around 15% are singletons. These same data were also listed under a study on yellow fever vaccine responses in identical twins.

The sequenced material came from CD4+ T cells sorted from blood. Receptors were obtained from a woman aged 18-29 years in good health.

V usage is TRBV5-1 and J usage is TRBJ2-3, with 10 bases lining up with TRBD1. This CDR3 region has 17 residues. After removal of 1 base from V and 6 bases from J, the junction contained 11 bases not matched to a gene. From germline, CDR1 is SGHRS and CDR2 YFSETQ. The CDR3 sequence: CASSLPPLTGGVDTQYF. The CDR3 DNA reads as TGCGCCAGCAGCTTGCCACCCCTGACAGGGGGCGTGGATACGCAGTATTTT.

This clonotype was seen a few times. V gene TRBV6-1 combines with J gene TRBJ2-7; 7 bases line up with TRBD2. This CDR3 is built from 15 residues. The V segment lost 5 bases and the J segment 3 bases; nucleotides outside the gene matches: 10. The V gene's germline CDR1 is MNHNS and CDR2 SASEGT. CDR3 nucleotide sequence: TGTGCCAGCAGTACCTATAGCGGGCCCTTCTACGAGCAGTACTTC. Residues: CASSTYSGPFYEQYF.

The J gene is TRBJ2-7, the V gene TRBV3-1; possibly TRBD1 for D (5 bases). CDR1 is LGHDT, CDR2 YNNKEL, per germline (reference sequence). This CDR3 comprises 13 residues. Trimming pared 1 base from V and 2 bases from J, leaving 6 bases between. CDR3 residues: CASSQGTTYEQYF. The CDR3 region has the DNA TGTGCCAGCAGCCAAGGGACAACCTACGAGCAGTACTTC.

This clonotype was observed a handful of times. The CDR3 DNA follows: TGTGCCAGCAGCCAAGATTTATCAGCGTATGAGCAGTTCTTC. This codes for CASSQDLSAYEQFF. V usage is TRBV14 and J usage is TRBJ2-1; D gene ambiguous. The germline V gene has CDR1 SGHDN and CDR2 FVKESK. CDR3 length: 14 residues. The ends were cut back, 0 bases at V and 8 bases at J, with 11 bases in the middle.

This clonotype was detected only a few times. The gene calls are TRBV29-1 and TRBJ1-1; 7 positions agree with TRBD1. Germline values: CDR1 SQVTM, CDR2 ANQGSEA. This CDR3 has 11 amino acids. With 7 bases clipped from V and 8 bases from J, the junction kept 7 bases outside the gene matches. CDR3 protein: CSAVDREEAFF. CDR3 in DNA: TGCAGCGCCGTTGACAGGGAAGAAGCTTTCTTT.

This chain joins TRBV18 and TRBJ2-7, with D possibly being TRBD2 (6 bases). The CDR3 extends over 15 amino acids. V lost 1 base and J lost 4, with 14 bases in between. CDR1 and CDR2 from the germline V gene are KGHSH and LQKENI. CDR3 protein: CASSPQGSGQYEQYF. CDR3 coding DNA: TGTGCCAGCTCACCACAAGGGAGCGGGCAGTACGAGCAGTACTTC.

The chain recombines TRBV28 with TRBJ2-7; D is possibly TRBD1 (5 bases). The CDR3 consists of 15 residues. Per the germline V gene, CDR1 is MDHEN and CDR2 is SYDVKM. The V end was cut by 6 bases, the J end by 4 bases, with 19 bases between. The CDR3 loop is CASSSTSRGYYEQYF. CDR3 coding DNA: TGTGCCAGCAGCTCTACGAGTAGGGGTTATTACGAGCAGTACTTC. Combining the CDR3 with reference TRBV28 and TRBJ2-7 gives the whole variable domain DVKVTQSSRYLVKRTGEKVFLECVQDMDHENMFWYRQDPGLGLRLIYFSYDVKMKEKGDIPEGYSVSREKKERFSLILESASTNQTSMYLCASSSTSRGYYEQYFGPGTRLTVT.

There are a few counts of this clonotype. CDR3 in amino acids: CASSLRLAGGDNEQFF. DNA for the CDR3: TGTGCCAGCAGCCTAAGACTAGCGGGAGGGGACAATGAGCAGTTCTTC. This chain connects TRBV7-2 to TRBJ2-1; TRBD2 matches 14 bases. Per the germline V gene, CDR1 is SGHTA and CDR2 is FQGNSA. CDR3 size: 16 residues. After removal of 5 bases from V and 5 bases from J, the junction contained 5 bases not matched to a gene.

CDR3 nucleotide sequence: TGTGCCAGCAGTTACTCGATGGCTAGCGGCTACGAGCAGTACTTC. As protein: CASSYSMASGYEQYF. The rearrangement links TRBV6-2 or TRBV6-3 to TRBJ2-7, with 7 bases that match TRBD2. CDR3 length: 15 residues. The germline CDR1 and CDR2 sequences are MNHEY and SVGEGT. Unmatched junction bases numbered 5, after V lost 0 bases and J lost 3 bases.

CDR3 coding DNA: TGTGCCAGCAGTTTGCCCAGGTCGGGAGTGGGAGTAGAGACCCAGTACTTC. It codes for CASSLPRSGVGVETQYF. The chain combines TRBV28 with TRBJ2-5, with D possibly TRBD2 on 6 matching bases. Germline V gene data show CDR1 as MDHEN and CDR2 as SYDVKM. CDR3 length: 17 amino acids. V was pared by 3 bases and J by 4 bases, with 21 bases between. The full variable domain, its missing parts supplied by reference TRBV28 and TRBJ2-5, is DVKVTQSSRYLVKRTGEKVFLECVQDMDHENMFWYRQDPGLGLRLIYFSYDVKMKEKGDIPEGYSVSREKKERFSLILESASTNQTSMYLCASSLPRSGVGVETQYFGPGTRLLVL.

The chain couples TRBV11-2 to TRBJ2-2, with TRBD2 matching 16 bases. V was clipped by 5 bases and J by 4 bases; unmatched bases: 7. The length of the CDR3 is 18 residues. Germline lookup yields CDR1 SGHAT and CDR2 FQNNGV. The CDR3 here is CASSARGTSGGGTGELFF. CDR3 DNA sequence: TGTGCCAGCAGCGCCCGGGGGACTAGCGGGGGGGGCACCGGGGAGCTGTTTTTT.

In its sample, this clonotype was seen a few times. The chain couples TRBV24-1 to TRBJ1-1, with 7 bases that match TRBD1. V trimming: 5 bases; J trimming: 4 bases; junction bases outside the gene matches: 3. The CDR3 totals 13 residues. The germline gives CDR1 KGHDR, CDR2 SFDVKD. CDR3: CATSGQGGTEAFF. The CDR3 bases are TGTGCCACCAGTGGCCAGGGGGGCACTGAAGCTTTCTTT.

In its sample, this clonotype was seen many times. V is TRBV5-1 and J is TRBJ2-7; 8 nucleotides match TRBD1. Looked up from germline, CDR1 is SGHRS and CDR2 is YFSETQ. The CDR3 length is 14 residues. V gave up 7 bases and J gave up 2 bases; unmatched junction bases: 8. CDR3: CASGGTGLPYEQYF. In DNA form, the CDR3 reads TGCGCCAGCGGAGGGACAGGCCTTCCCTACGAGCAGTACTTC.

This clonotype has just a few counts. This chain's CDR3 is CASSGSAAGTTDTQYF. For the CDR3, the DNA is TGCGCCAGCAGTGGATCCGCAGCGGGAACAACAGATACGCAGTATTTT. This chain joins TRBV10-1 and TRBJ2-3; 7 bases fit TRBD2. Germline V lookup: CDR1 WNHNN, CDR2 SYGVQD (reference sequence). The CDR3 loop spans 16 amino acids. V was clipped by 4 bases and J by 3 bases; unmatched bases: 10.

A few counts support this clonotype. V is TRBV3-1 and J is TRBJ2-3, with D tentatively TRBD1 (5 bases). The CDR3 length is 13 residues. V was cut by 4 bases and J by 6 bases, with 11 bases left in between. Germline V gives CDR1 LGHDT, CDR2 YNNKEL (reference sequence). The CDR3 region has the DNA TGTGCCAGCAGCCCCAGGGCGGAGGATACGCAGTATTTT. Its protein is CASSPRAEDTQYF.

V is TRBV10-3 and J is TRBJ1-1, with 7 bases fitting TRBD1. This CDR3 spans 14 amino acids. V trimming: 9 bases; J trimming: 0 bases; junction bases outside the gene matches: 7. Germline V gene lookup returns CDR1 ENHRY and CDR2 SYGVKD. CDR3 protein: CAITPTGLNTEAFF. The CDR3 bases are TGTGCCATTACCCCGACAGGGCTGAACACTGAAGCTTTCTTT.

This sequence joins TRBV7-7 and TRBJ2-3; TRBD2 matches at 10 bases. The V gene's germline CDR1 is SSHAT and CDR2 FNYEAQ (reference sequence). This CDR3 has 16 amino acids. V shed 0 bases and J 5 bases; nucleotides not matched to a gene: 5. CDR3 loop: CASSLASGRDRDTQYF. CDR3 coding DNA: TGTGCCAGCAGCTTAGCGAGCGGGAGGGATCGAGATACGCAGTATTTT.

The chain combines TRBV20-1 with TRBJ2-7; maybe TRBD1 (6 bases). This CDR3 spans 16 amino acids. Germline V gives CDR1 DFQATT, CDR2 SNEGSKA (reference sequence). With 1 base removed from V and 2 bases from J, the gap between germline ends came to 18 bases. The CDR3 protein is CSARVAPGGAPYEQYF. CDR3 DNA: TGCAGTGCTAGAGTTGCCCCTGGGGGCGCCCCCTACGAGCAGTACTTC.

This clonotype was recorded a few times. CDR3 residues: CASSFMSGRATTDTQYF. For the CDR3, the DNA is TGTGCCAGCAGCTTCATGTCCGGGCGGGCTACCACAGATACGCAGTATTTT. The chain couples TRBV28 to TRBJ2-3, with D possibly TRBD2 on 5 matching bases. Deletions cut 6 bases from V and 2 bases from J, with 21 bases between. There are 17 residues in the CDR3. Germline V gene sequence: CDR1 MDHEN, CDR2 SYDVKM.

This clonotype was found a few times. The V and J genes are TRBV29-1 and TRBJ2-2; 8 nucleotides align to TRBD1. There are 15 residues in the CDR3. V shed 3 bases and J 6 bases; nucleotides not matched to a gene: 9. Germline values: CDR1 SQVTM, CDR2 ANQGSEA. CDR3 nucleotide sequence: TGCAGCGTTGACGTCAGGGGGCAGGATGCCGGGGAGCTGTTTTTT. Translation: CSVDVRGQDAGELFF.

The CDR3 DNA sequence: TGTGCCAGCAGCTACCCGACTAGCGGGGGAACCGGGGAGCTGTTTTTT. This encodes CASSYPTSGGTGELFF. This sequence joins TRBV6-5 and TRBJ2-2, with 12 positions matching TRBD2. The CDR3 length is 16 residues. V lost 6 bases, J lost 5 bases, and 7 bases stayed unmatched. The germline V gene has CDR1 MNHEY and CDR2 SVGAGI.

J is TRBJ2-5 and V is TRBV11-2; D is perhaps TRBD2 (7 bases). The germline gives CDR1 SGHAT, CDR2 FQNNGV. This CDR3 has 19 amino acids. V was shortened by 1 base and J by 2 bases, with 23 bases between the two germline ends. CDR3 sequence reads: CASSLGVRGASNKQETQYF. CDR3 in DNA: TGTGCCAGCAGCTTAGGAGTCCGGGGGGCCTCGAATAAACAAGAGACCCAGTACTTC.